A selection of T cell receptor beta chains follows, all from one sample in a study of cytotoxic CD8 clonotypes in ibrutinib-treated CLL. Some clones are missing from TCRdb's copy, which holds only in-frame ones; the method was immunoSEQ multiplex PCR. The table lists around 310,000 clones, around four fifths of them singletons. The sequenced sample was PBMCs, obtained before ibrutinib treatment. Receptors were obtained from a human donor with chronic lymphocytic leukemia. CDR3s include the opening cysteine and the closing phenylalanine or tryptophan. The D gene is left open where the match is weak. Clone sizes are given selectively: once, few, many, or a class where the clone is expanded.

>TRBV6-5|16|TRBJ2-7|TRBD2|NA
CASSYLVAGLLYEQYF
TGTGCCAGCAGTTACCTAGTAGCGGGCCTCCTCTACGAGCAGTACTTC
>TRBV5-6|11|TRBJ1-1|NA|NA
CASSSNTEAFF
TGTGCCAGCAGCTCGAACACTGAAGCTTTCTTT
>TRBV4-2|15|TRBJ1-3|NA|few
CASNNRDLFGNTIYF
TGTGCCAGCAATAACAGGGACCTCTTTGGAAACACCATATATTTT
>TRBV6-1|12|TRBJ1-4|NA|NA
CASSEYNEKLFF
TGTGCCAGCAGTGAATACAATGAAAAACTGTTTTTT
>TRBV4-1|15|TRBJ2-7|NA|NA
CASSQDGGAGTDVEF
TGCGCCAGCAGCCAAGACGGGGGAGCGGGGACAGACGTGGAGTTC
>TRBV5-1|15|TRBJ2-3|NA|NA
CASSLGPYGPDTQYF
TGCGCCAGCAGCTTGGGACCTTACGGACCAGATACGCAGTATTTT
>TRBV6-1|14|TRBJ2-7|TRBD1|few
CASSGDRGSYEQYF
TGTGCCAGCAGTGGGGACAGGGGCTCCTACGAGCAGTACTTC
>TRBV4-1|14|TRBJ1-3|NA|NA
CASSQNVLGDTIYF
TGCGCCAGCAGCCAAAACGTGTTGGGGGACACCATATATTTT
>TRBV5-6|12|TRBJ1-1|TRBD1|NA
CASSLRQGEAFF
TGTGCCAGCAGCCTCAGACAGGGAGAAGCTTTCTTT
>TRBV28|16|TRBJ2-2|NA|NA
CASNLLGHTNTGELFF
TGTGCCAGCAATCTCCTGGGACACACGAACACCGGGGAGCTGTTTTTT
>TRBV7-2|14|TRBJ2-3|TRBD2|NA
CASSSGLATDTQYF
TGTGCCAGCAGCTCCGGACTAGCAACCGATACGCAGTATTTT
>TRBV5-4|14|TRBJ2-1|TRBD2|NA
CASSSGLVPNEQFF
TGTGCCAGCAGCTCGGGACTAGTCCCCAATGAGCAGTTCTTC
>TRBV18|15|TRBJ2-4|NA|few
CASSPRQAHGDIQYF
TGTGCCAGCTCACCACGACAGGCCCACGGGGACATTCAGTACTTC
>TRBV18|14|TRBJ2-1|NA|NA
CASSPPLPANEQFF
TGTGCCAGCTCACCACCGCTCCCCGCAAATGAGCAGTTCTTC
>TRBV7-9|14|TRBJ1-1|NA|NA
CASSLVSGVTEAFF
TGTGCCAGCAGCTTAGTTTCAGGCGTCACTGAAGCTTTCTTT
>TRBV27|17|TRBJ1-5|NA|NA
CASSLSGDTGADQPQHF
TGTGCCAGCAGTTTATCGGGGGACACCGGAGCCGATCAGCCCCAGCATTTT
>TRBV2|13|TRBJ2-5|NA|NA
CASSGARFETQYF
TGTGCCAGCAGTGGAGCTAGATTTGAGACCCAGTACTTC
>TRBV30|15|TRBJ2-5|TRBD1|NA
CAWGMGQGNGETQYF
TGTGCCTGGGGGATGGGACAGGGTAACGGAGAGACCCAGTACTTC
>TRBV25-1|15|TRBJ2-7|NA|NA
CASSEQVGRSYEQYF
TGTGCCAGCAGTGAACAGGTCGGGCGATCATACGAGCAGTACTTC
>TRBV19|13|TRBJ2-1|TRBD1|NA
CATRDRGSNEQFF
TGTGCCACCCGGGACAGGGGTTCCAATGAGCAGTTCTTC
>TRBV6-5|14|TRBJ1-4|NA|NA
CASSTGHSNEKLFF
TGTGCCAGCAGCACGGGGCATTCAAATGAAAAACTGTTTTTT
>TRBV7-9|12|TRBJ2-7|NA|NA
CASSPDTYEQYF
TGTGCCAGCAGCCCGGACACCTACGAGCAGTACTTC
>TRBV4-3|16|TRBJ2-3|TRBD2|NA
CASSQRRGGGTDTQYF
TGCGCCAGCAGCCAACGCCGCGGGGGTGGCACAGATACGCAGTATTTT
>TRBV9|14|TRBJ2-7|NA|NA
CASSVGEASYEQYF
TGTGCCAGCAGCGTAGGTGAGGCGTCCTACGAGCAGTACTTC
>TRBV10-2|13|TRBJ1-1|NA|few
CASSEGGGTEAFF
TGCGCCAGCAGTGAAGGTGGTGGCACTGAAGCTTTCTTT
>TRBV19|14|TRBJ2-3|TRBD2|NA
CASTSGRYTDTQYF
TGTGCCAGTACTAGCGGGAGGTACACAGATACGCAGTATTTT
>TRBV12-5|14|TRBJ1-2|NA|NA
CASGGDRTTYGYTF
TGTGCTAGTGGGGGCGACAGGACGACCTATGGCTACACCTTC
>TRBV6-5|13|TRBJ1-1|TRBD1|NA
CASSDRGNTEAFF
TGTGCCAGCAGCGACAGGGGTAACACTGAAGCTTTCTTT
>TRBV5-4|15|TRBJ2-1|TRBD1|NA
CASSTGQGLPNEQFF
TGTGCCAGCAGCACGGGACAGGGGCTTCCCAATGAGCAGTTCTTC
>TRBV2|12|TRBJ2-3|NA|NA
CASSPPGDTQYF
TGTGCCAGCAGTCCTCCAGGGGATACGCAGTATTTT
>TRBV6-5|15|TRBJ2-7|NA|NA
CASRGSGDVSYEQYF
TGTGCCAGCAGGGGATCAGGTGATGTGTCCTACGAGCAGTACTTC
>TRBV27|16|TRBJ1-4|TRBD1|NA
CASSLRGTGGNEKLFF
TGTGCCAGCAGTTTACGTGGGACAGGGGGTAATGAAAAACTGTTTTTT
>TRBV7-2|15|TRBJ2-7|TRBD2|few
CASSLLSGGDYEQYF
TGTGCCAGCAGCCTTCTGTCGGGAGGGGACTACGAGCAGTACTTC
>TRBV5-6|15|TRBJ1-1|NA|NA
CASSWARVLGRSAFF
TGTGCCAGCAGCTGGGCTCGTGTGTTGGGCCGTTCGGCTTTCTTT
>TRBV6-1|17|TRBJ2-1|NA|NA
CASSGRVGPSSYNEQFF
TGTGCCAGCAGTGGTAGGGTCGGCCCCAGCTCCTACAATGAGCAGTTCTTC
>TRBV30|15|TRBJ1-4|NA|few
CAWSVGGGFGEKLFF
TGTGCCTGGAGTGTTGGCGGAGGGTTCGGTGAAAAACTGTTTTTT
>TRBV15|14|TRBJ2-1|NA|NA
CATSRDQGTFEQFF
TGTGCCACCAGCAGAGATCAGGGGACCTTTGAGCAGTTCTTC
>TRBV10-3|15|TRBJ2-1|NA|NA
CAIRSEGGRDNEQFF
TGTGCCATCAGGTCTGAGGGGGGGAGAGACAATGAGCAGTTCTTC
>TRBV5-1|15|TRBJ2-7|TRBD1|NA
CASSDAGGAAYEQYF
TGCGCCAGCAGCGATGCAGGGGGCGCCGCCTACGAGCAGTACTTC
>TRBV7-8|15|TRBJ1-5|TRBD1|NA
CASSLGTGLSGPQHF
TGTGCCAGCAGCTTAGGGACAGGGCTCTCAGGGCCCCAGCATTTT
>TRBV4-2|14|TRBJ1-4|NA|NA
CASNLDGGNEKLFF
TGTGCCAGCAACCTGGACGGGGGGAATGAAAAACTGTTTTTT
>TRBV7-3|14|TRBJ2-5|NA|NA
CASSLRQGEETQYF
TGTGCCAGCAGCTTAAGGCAGGGTGAAGAGACCCAGTACTTC
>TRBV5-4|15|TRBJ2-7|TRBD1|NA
CASSPGQGLTYEQYF
TGTGCCAGCAGCCCGGGACAGGGTTTAACCTACGAGCAGTACTTC
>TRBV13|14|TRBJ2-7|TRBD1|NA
CASSWGQGAFEQYF
TGTGCCAGCAGCTGGGGACAGGGGGCATTCGAGCAGTACTTC
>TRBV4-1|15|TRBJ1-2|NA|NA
CASSQDGRNYYGYTF
TGCGCCAGCAGCCAAGACGGCAGGAATTACTATGGCTACACCTTC
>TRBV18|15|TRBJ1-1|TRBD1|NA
CASSPRQGADTEAFF
TGTGCCAGCTCACCACGACAGGGAGCTGACACTGAAGCTTTCTTT
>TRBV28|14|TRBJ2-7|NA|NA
CASSSSAGSYEQYF
TGTGCCAGCAGTTCGTCCGCCGGCTCCTACGAGCAGTACTTC
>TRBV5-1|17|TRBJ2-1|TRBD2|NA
CASSDGLAGSSYNEQFF
TGCGCCAGCAGCGACGGACTAGCGGGAAGCTCCTACAATGAGCAGTTCTTC
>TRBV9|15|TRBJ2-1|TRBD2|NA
CASSVGTSGYNEQFF
TGTGCCAGCAGCGTAGGGACTAGCGGCTACAATGAGCAGTTCTTC
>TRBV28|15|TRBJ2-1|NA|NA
CASRHGRGSYNEQFF
TGTGCCAGCAGACACGGGCGGGGTTCCTACAATGAGCAGTTCTTC
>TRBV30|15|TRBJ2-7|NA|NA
CAWSGPRFGNYEQYF
TGTGCCTGGAGCGGACCGAGGTTCGGCAACTACGAGCAGTACTTC
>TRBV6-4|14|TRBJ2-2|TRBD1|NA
CASSEQGAPGELFF
TGTGCCAGCAGTGAACAGGGGGCCCCCGGGGAGCTGTTTTTT
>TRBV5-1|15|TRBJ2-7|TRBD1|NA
CASSFTGTGNYEQYF
TGCGCCAGCAGCTTTACCGGGACAGGGAATTACGAGCAGTACTTC